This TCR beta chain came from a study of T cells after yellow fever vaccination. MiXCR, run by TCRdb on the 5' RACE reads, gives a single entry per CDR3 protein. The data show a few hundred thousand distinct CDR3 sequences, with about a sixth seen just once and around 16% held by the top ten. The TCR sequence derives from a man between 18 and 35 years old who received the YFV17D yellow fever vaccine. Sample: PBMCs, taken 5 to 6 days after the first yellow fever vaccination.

The CDR3 sequence: CASSLSMSGGAQTQYF. CDR3 coding DNA: TGTGCCAGCAGTTTATCGATGAGCGGGGGGGCGCAGACCCAGTACTTC. The chain combines TRBV27 with TRBJ2-5, with 10 bases lining up with TRBD2. Germline trimming cut 0 bases from V and 6 bases from J; bases unmatched to any gene: 7. This CDR3 is built from 16 residues. Per germline, CDR1 MNHEY and CDR2 SMNVEV (reference sequence).